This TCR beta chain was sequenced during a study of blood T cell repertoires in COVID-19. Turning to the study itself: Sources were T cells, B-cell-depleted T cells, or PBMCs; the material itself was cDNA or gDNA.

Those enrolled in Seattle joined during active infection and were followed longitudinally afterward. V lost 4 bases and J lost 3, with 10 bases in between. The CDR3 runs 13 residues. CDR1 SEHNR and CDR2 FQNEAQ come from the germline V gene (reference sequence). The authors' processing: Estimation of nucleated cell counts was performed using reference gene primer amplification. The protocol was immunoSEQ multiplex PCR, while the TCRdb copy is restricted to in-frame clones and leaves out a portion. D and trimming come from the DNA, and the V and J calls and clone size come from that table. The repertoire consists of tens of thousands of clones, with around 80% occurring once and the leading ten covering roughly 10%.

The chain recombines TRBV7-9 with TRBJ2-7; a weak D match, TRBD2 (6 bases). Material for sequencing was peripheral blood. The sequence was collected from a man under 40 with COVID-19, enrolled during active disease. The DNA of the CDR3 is TGTGCCAGCAGCTCGTCGGGGGACTACGAGCAGTACTTC. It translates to CASSSSGDYEQYF.